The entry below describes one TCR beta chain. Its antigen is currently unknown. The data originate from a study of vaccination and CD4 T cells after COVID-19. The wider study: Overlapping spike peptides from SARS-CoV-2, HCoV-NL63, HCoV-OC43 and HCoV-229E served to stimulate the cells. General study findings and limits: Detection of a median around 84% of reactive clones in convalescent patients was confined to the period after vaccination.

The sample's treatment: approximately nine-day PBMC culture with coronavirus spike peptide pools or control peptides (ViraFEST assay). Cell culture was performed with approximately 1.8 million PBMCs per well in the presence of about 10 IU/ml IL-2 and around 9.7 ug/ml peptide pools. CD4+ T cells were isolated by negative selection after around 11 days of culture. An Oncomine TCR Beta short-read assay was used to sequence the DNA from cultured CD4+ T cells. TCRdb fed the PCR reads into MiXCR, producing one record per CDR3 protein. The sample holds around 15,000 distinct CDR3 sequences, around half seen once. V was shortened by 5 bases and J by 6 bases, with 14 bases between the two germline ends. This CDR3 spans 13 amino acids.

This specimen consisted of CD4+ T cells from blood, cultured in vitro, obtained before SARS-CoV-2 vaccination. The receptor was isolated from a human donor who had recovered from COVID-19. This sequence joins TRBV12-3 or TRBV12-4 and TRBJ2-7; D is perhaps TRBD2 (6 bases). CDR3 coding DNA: TGTGCCAGCAGTCTGCGACTAGGGACCGAGCAGTACTTC. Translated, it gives CASSLRLGTEQYF.